This TCR beta chain comes out of a study of T cells in Graves' hyperthyroidism and ophthalmopathy. The CDR3 spans 14 residues. The germline V gene encodes CDR1 SGDLS and CDR2 YYNGEE. Trimming cost V 3 bases and J 5 bases, with 11 bases left between them. RNA transcripts served as the template for amplifying TCR beta CDR3 regions. Using the HTBI primer set, a first-round RT-PCR was run on the TCR CDR3. TCRdb reanalysed the multiplex PCR reads using MiXCR and keeps one entry per CDR3 protein. The table shows more than 550,000 distinct CDR3 sequences, with around 20% occurring only once. The source of this sequence is a woman aged 45-60 years with Graves' hyperthyroidism that later progressed to Graves' ophthalmopathy. This rearrangement joins TRBV9 to TRBJ2-2; no clear D gene. Material: blood. The CDR3 nucleotides are TGTGCCAGCAGCGAAAGCTTCCGGACCGGGGAGCTGTTTTTT. It yields the protein CASSESFRTGELFF.